The TCR beta chain under discussion was sequenced for a study of breast tumors, draining lymph nodes, adjacent tissues. Of note for this clonotype: Its target is unknown. One end of the junction is discordant with germline, which a read error may explain.

The CDR3 has 18 residues. The germline V gene encodes CDR1 SGHTA and CDR2 FQGNSA. TCRdb re-analysed the multiplex PCR reads in MiXCR, keeping a single row per CDR3 protein. This table holds some 170,000 distinct CDR3 sequences, about 33% found once. Points from the study as a whole: That most tumor T cells come from lymph nodes remained unproven. Data fit most tumor T cells coming from lymph node, expanding in tumor. Tumor TCR diversity was below lymph nodes but above nontumor tissue. Luminal-like breast cancer showed significantly greater tumor-nontumor repertoire similarity than basal-like breast cancer did.

Axillary draining lymph nodes of breast cancer patients supplied the node samples. The chain carries TRBV7-2 and TRBJ2-2, with TRBD2 matching over 15 bases. This TCR was recovered from a female donor with breast cancer. Some clones in this sample may be carry-over from other donors' samples. The source material was axillary lymph node tissue. CDR3 loop: CANSLVGTSGGLHNEQFF. As DNA, the CDR3 is TGTGCCAACAGCTTAGTAGGGACTAGCGGGGGGTTGCACAATGAGCAGTTTTTT.